The T cell receptor beta chain under discussion was sequenced for a study of human T cells and chemical hapten exposure. Individual cDNA molecules in this library carried unique molecular identifiers. TCRdb used MiXCR to reprocess the RACE reads, holding one entry per CDR3 protein. The data show under 200,000 distinct CDR3 sequences, with around 15% seen just once and about 1.7% held by the top ten. The time point: patch test 1, 2 weeks after DPC sensitization. Treatment meaning: therapeutic diphenylcyclopropenone sensitization with weekly scalp DPC. Researchers extracted total RNA from unfractionated whole blood. This clonotype was seen only a few times. The sequence was collected from a woman in her 30s with alopecia areata. Some clones in this sample may be carry-over from other donors' samples. Sequencing used whole blood, obtained in connection with sensitization to the hapten diphenylcyclopropenone (DPC).

As DNA, the CDR3 is TGTGCTGTACAGGGCCGCTCCTACAATGAGCAGTTCTTC. It translates to CAVQGRSYNEQFF. The chain combines TRBV28 with TRBJ2-1; D is perhaps TRBD1 (6 bases). The CDR3 sequence is 13 residues long. Germline V CDR1 and CDR2: MDHEN, SYDVKM. The variable domain in full, completed from reference TRBV28 and TRBJ2-1, reads DVKVTQSSRYLVKRTGEKVFLECVQDMDHENMFWYRQDPGLGLRLIYFSYDVKMKEKGDIPEGYSVSREKKERFSLILESASTNQTSMYLCAVQGRSYNEQFFGPGTRLTVL.